A single sample is the source of the 11 T cell receptor beta chains below, sequenced in a study of T cells in Graves' hyperthyroidism and ophthalmopathy. Amplification targeted TCR beta CDR3 regions from RNA transcripts. HTBI primers were the set used in a first-round RT-PCR of the TCR CDR3. From the multiplex PCR reads, TCRdb called clonotypes with MiXCR, one entry per CDR3 protein. The sample records hundreds of thousands of distinct CDR3 sequences, 16% being singletons. The sequencing input was blood. The receptor set was obtained from a woman aged 18-35 years with Graves' hyperthyroidism.

The chain uses TRBV30 and TRBJ2-3, with a tentative D call TRBD2 (5 bases). V lost 0 bases and J 14 bases, leaving 15 bases between the germline ends. The germline CDR1 and CDR2 sequences are GTSNPN and SVGIG (reference sequence). CDR3 length equals 12 residues. CDR3 region: CAWSVQADQVYF. CDR3 DNA sequence: TGTGCCTGGAGTGTACAAGCGGACCAGGTGTATTTT. The full variable domain, its missing parts supplied by reference TRBV30 and TRBJ2-3, is SQTIHQWPATLVQPVGSPLSLECTVEGTSNPNLYWYRQAAGRGLQLLFYSVGIGQISSEVPQNLSASRPQDRQFILSSKKLLLSDSGFYLCAWSVQADQVYFGPGTRLTVL.

A few counts support this clonotype. V usage is TRBV29-1 and J usage is TRBJ2-5; D is unresolved. The CDR3 is 12 amino acids. In germline, CDR1 is SQVTM, CDR2 ANQGSEA. V was shortened by 1 base and J by 2 bases, with 5 bases between the two germline ends. The CDR3 here is CSVEGGQETQYF. The CDR3 DNA reads as TGCAGCGTTGAAGGCGGACAAGAGACCCAGTACTTC.

This clonotype was picked up a small number of times. V usage is TRBV9 and J usage is TRBJ1-1, with no clear D. V dropped 3 bases and J dropped 5 bases, with 17 bases sitting between them. The CDR3 covers 15 residues. Germline values: CDR1 SGDLS, CDR2 YYNGEE. The CDR3 bases are TGTGCCAGCAGCGGATCCGCGGGTGGTGGGACTGAAGCTTTCTTT. It yields the protein CASSGSAGGGTEAFF.

This clonotype was recorded many times. The chain couples TRBV11-2 to TRBJ2-2; D is unresolved. The V and J ends lost 2 bases and 4 bases respectively, with 14 bases between them. The CDR3 is 16 residues long. Germline V lookup: CDR1 SGHAT, CDR2 FQNNGV. The CDR3 DNA follows: TGTGCCAGCAGCTTAATAAAGTACAGAGTCACCGGGGAGCTGTTTTTT. Its translation: CASSLIKYRVTGELFF. Together with reference TRBV11-2 and TRBJ2-2, the CDR3 gives the full variable domain: EAGVAQSPRYKIIEKRQSVAFWCNPISGHATLYWYQQILGQGPKLLIQFQNNGVVDDSQLPKDRFSAERLKGVDSTLKIQPAKLEDSAVYLCASSLIKYRVTGELFFGEGSRLTVL.

This clonotype has at least ten counts. The gene calls are TRBV6-1 and TRBJ1-1; D may be TRBD1 (5 bases). Between the trimmed V and J ends, which lost 2 bases and 2 bases, there was a span of 12 bases. CDR3 size: 15 residues. Germline CDR1 reads MNHNS; CDR2 reads SASEGT. The CDR3 DNA sequence: TGTGCCAGCAGTGAACCCGGCAGGGACAACACTGAAGCTTTCTTT. It yields the protein CASSEPGRDNTEAFF.

This clonotype was detected a few times. The V and J genes are TRBV28 and TRBJ2-4; D gene ambiguous. The V gene's germline CDR1 is MDHEN and CDR2 SYDVKM. The CDR3 is made up of 13 amino acids. Trimming removed 6 bases from V and 7 bases from J, with 13 bases in between. The CDR3 DNA is TGTGCCAGCAGCGAAGGGTTAGGGAACATTCAGTACTTC. This gives the protein CASSEGLGNIQYF.

The rearrangement joins TRBV25-1 to TRBJ1-6; the D is unclear. V lost 0 bases and J 10 bases, leaving 16 bases between the germline ends. The CDR3 length is 16 residues. CDR1 MGHDK and CDR2 SYGVNS come from the germline V gene. The CDR3 loop reads CASSEYVGGSGSPLHF. CDR3 nucleotides: TGTGCCAGCAGTGAATATGTGGGAGGGTCGGGATCACCCCTCCACTTT.

The chain recombines TRBV3-1 with TRBJ2-7; the D is unclear. The CDR3 totals 14 residues. The germline CDR1 and CDR2 sequences are LGHDT and YNNKEL (reference sequence). V gave up 4 bases and J gave up 1 base, with 11 bases separating them. For the CDR3, the DNA is TGTGCCAGCAGCCTCCAACTAACTTCCTACGAGCAGTACTTC. Its protein is CASSLQLTSYEQYF.

The chain has TRBV20-1 and TRBJ2-7; D is ambiguous. Trimming cost V 3 bases and J 4 bases, with 16 bases left between them. Germline V lookup: CDR1 DFQATT, CDR2 SNEGSKA (reference sequence). The CDR3 extends over 14 amino acids. CDR3 in amino acids: CSASPPPQPYEQYF. DNA of the CDR3: TGCAGTGCTAGCCCCCCCCCCCAACCGTACGAGCAGTACTTC.

This clonotype was recorded at least ten times. The chain uses TRBV20-1 and TRBJ1-2; D is unclear. CDR3 length equals 12 residues. Germline V lookup: CDR1 DFQATT, CDR2 SNEGSKA (reference sequence). With 2 bases removed from V and 1 base from J, the gap between germline ends came to 5 bases. CDR3 amino acids: CSARPDNYGYTF. In DNA form, the CDR3 reads TGCAGTGCTAGACCCGATAACTATGGCTACACCTTC.

This rearrangement joins TRBV12-3 or TRBV12-4 to TRBJ1-2; no clear D gene. V was pared by 6 bases and J by 5 bases, with 16 bases between. The CDR3 runs 14 residues. The CDR3 region is CASSPPGYLYGYTF. The DNA for the CDR3 is TGTGCCAGCAGCCCCCCGGGGTACCTATATGGCTACACCTTC.